Each of the 17 T cell receptor beta chains below was sequenced from the same sample in a study of CD8 T cells in ankylosing spondylitis. One entry per CDR3 protein, called by TCRdb with MiXCR from the 5' RACE reads. The sample shows 100,000 to 150,000 distinct CDR3 sequences, over 7% of them seen only once. Sequences were obtained from blood, either unsorted or a sorted T cell fraction (not recorded which). These receptor sequences come from a male donor with ankylosing spondylitis or in good health (not recorded which).

The genes are TRBV11-2 and TRBJ2-3; a weak D match, TRBD1 (5 bases). Trimming took off 3 bases at V and 0 bases at J, with 13 bases between the two ends. The CDR3 is made up of 16 amino acids. Germline assignment: CDR1 SGHAT and CDR2 FQNNGV. The CDR3 is CASSLGWGSSTDTQYF. Here the CDR3 DNA reads TGTGCCAGCAGCTTGGGGTGGGGCTCCAGCACAGATACGCAGTATTTT.

This chain links TRBV20-1 with TRBJ2-7; 8 bases are shared with TRBD2. From germline, CDR1 is DFQATT and CDR2 SNEGSKA (reference sequence). The CDR3 covers 18 residues. Trimming removed 6 bases from V and 3 bases from J; junction bases left unmatched: 22. The CDR3 region has the DNA TGCAGTGCCTCACACGAGAGCGGGCTTAGCGGGGCCAACTACGAGCAGTACTTC. It encodes CSASHESGLSGANYEQYF.

The chain couples TRBV6-1 to TRBJ2-1, with TRBD2 matching over 7 bases. The V gene end was trimmed by 8 bases and the J gene end by 2 bases; junction bases not matched to a gene: 15. The CDR3 spans 17 residues. CDR1 and CDR2 from the germline V gene are MNHNS and SASEGT. For the CDR3, the DNA is TGTGCCAGCGCTCCAATTCCCGGGACTACACCCTACAATGAGCAGTTCTTC. Amino acid sequence: CASAPIPGTTPYNEQFF.

The chain uses TRBV10-3 and TRBJ2-5, with TRBD2 as a possible D gene (5 bases). Germline V CDR1 and CDR2: ENHRY, SYGVKD. The germline V and J ends were trimmed by 2 bases and 1 base, with 11 bases remaining between them. The CDR3 runs 15 residues. The CDR3 DNA reads TGTGCCATCAGTGAGGAGGGCGGGCCCCAAGAGACCCAGTACTTC. This gives the protein CAISEEGGPQETQYF.

This clonotype was counted ten times or more. The CDR3 protein is CASSFILTGGPFSYNEQFF. The CDR3 bases are TGTGCCAGCAGTTTCATACTTACAGGGGGCCCATTCTCCTACAATGAGCAGTTCTTC. The chain couples TRBV6-2 or TRBV6-3 to TRBJ2-1; 9 bases match TRBD1. This CDR3 is 19 amino acids long. The germline V gene has CDR1 MNHEY and CDR2 SVGEGT. V gave up 4 bases and J gave up 0 bases; unmatched junction bases: 13.

This clonotype showed up many times. Here the CDR3 reads CASRRQGTSYEQYF. Here the CDR3 DNA reads TGTGCCAGCAGACGACAGGGGACTTCCTACGAGCAGTACTTC. V is TRBV12-3 or TRBV12-4 and J is TRBJ2-7; 8 bases agree with TRBD1. This CDR3 is built from 14 residues. After removal of 6 bases from V and 1 base from J, the junction contained 5 bases not matched to a gene.

A note on this clonotype: At one of its ends the junction is not consistent with the germline gene, which may arise from a read error. The DNA of the CDR3 is TGTGCCAGCAACTTGCCCACCTCCACCGAGCAGTTCTTC. It translates to CASNLPTSTEQFF. This chain links TRBV5-5 with TRBJ2-1; D ambiguous. Germline assignment: CDR1 SGHKS and CDR2 YYEKEE (reference sequence). This CDR3 spans 13 amino acids.

The chain employs TRBV5-1 and TRBJ2-1; TRBD2 aligns across 11 bases. Per germline, CDR1 SGHRS and CDR2 YFSETQ. The CDR3 sequence is 14 residues long. V gave up 1 base and J gave up 6 bases; unmatched junction bases: 0. The CDR3 coding sequence is TGCGCCAGCAGCTTGACTAGCGGGAGCAATGAGCAGTTCTTC. Translating it yields CASSLTSGSNEQFF.

The sample holds many counts of this clonotype. This chain joins TRBV20-1 and TRBJ2-3; D gene uncertain. Per the germline V gene, CDR1 is DFQATT and CDR2 is SNEGSKA (reference sequence). The CDR3 runs to 11 residues. Trimming left V 7 bases short and J 4 bases short, with 9 bases between. CDR3 sequence reads: CSVPGSDTQYF. CDR3 nucleotide sequence: TGCAGTGTCCCCGGGTCAGATACGCAGTATTTT.

The rearrangement links TRBV18 to TRBJ2-2, with D perhaps TRBD2 (5 bases). Trimming took 2 bases from V and 7 from J, leaving 17 bases between them. Germline V CDR1 and CDR2: KGHSH, LQKENI. CDR3 length: 16 residues. The DNA of the CDR3 is TGTGCCAGCTCACCAACTTTTCGGGGTGATGACGGGGAGCTGTTTTTT. It yields the protein CASSPTFRGDDGELFF.

This chain links TRBV9 with TRBJ1-3, with D tentatively TRBD1 (6 bases). The CDR3 extends over 16 amino acids. Deletions cut 4 bases from V and 0 bases from J, with 14 bases between. Germline CDR1 reads SGDLS; CDR2 reads YYNGEE. The CDR3 DNA is TGTGCCAGCAGCCTTAATGACAGGTTCTCTGGAAACACCATATATTTT. Amino acids: CASSLNDRFSGNTIYF.

The chain uses TRBV6-1 and TRBJ2-7; TRBD2 matches 9 bases. The CDR3 has 16 residues. The V gene's germline CDR1 is MNHNS and CDR2 SASEGT. V was pared by 6 bases and J by 1 base, with 10 bases of the junction left unmatched. As DNA, the CDR3 is TGTGCCAGCAGCCACGGGTGGCGGGAGGGGTCCTACGAGCAGTACTTC. Translating it yields CASSHGWREGSYEQYF.

This clonotype was detected many times. V gene TRBV9 combines with J gene TRBJ2-1, with D perhaps matching TRBD1 or TRBD2 (5 bases each). V was trimmed by 0 bases and J by 1 base, leaving 17 bases between them. This CDR3 is 18 amino acids long. Germline assignment: CDR1 SGDLS and CDR2 YYNGEE. The CDR3 loop is CASSVATAGGRSYNEQFF. CDR3 sequence (DNA): TGTGCCAGCAGCGTAGCGACAGCCGGAGGCAGGTCCTACAATGAGCAGTTCTTC.

V and J are TRBV5-1 and TRBJ2-7; 8 bases are shared with TRBD2. Germline loops: CDR1 SGHRS, CDR2 YFSETQ. The junction had 7 bases not matched to a gene; V was cut back by 0 bases and J by 5 bases. This CDR3 is 15 amino acids long. The CDR3 sequence: CASSLVAGLRNEQYF. The CDR3 DNA sequence: TGCGCCAGCAGCTTGGTAGCGGGACTCAGGAACGAGCAGTACTTC.

This clonotype appeared many times. The chain joins TRBV20-1 to TRBJ2-1; D gene unclear. Per the germline V gene, CDR1 is DFQATT and CDR2 is SNEGSKA (reference sequence). The CDR3 consists of 12 residues. Trimming took off 2 bases at V and 6 bases at J, with 8 bases between the two ends. This chain's CDR3 is CSARILGNEQFF. In DNA, the CDR3 is TGCAGTGCTAGAATCCTTGGCAATGAGCAGTTCTTC.

This clonotype appeared a single time. A much larger clone differs by one base, so this may be a read error. V and J are TRBV20-1 and TRBJ2-1; 9 nucleotides line up with TRBD2. Germline V CDR1 and CDR2: DFQATT, SNEGSKA (reference sequence). The CDR3 runs 16 residues. The DNA for the CDR3 is TGCACTGCTAGAGTCAATAGCGGGAGCTCCTACAATGAGCAGTTCTTC. Translating gives CTARVNSGSSYNEQFF.

This clonotype was seen repeatedly, ten times or more. The V gene is TRBV20-1, the J gene TRBJ2-7; the match to TRBD2 covers 10 bases. CDR3 length: 18 residues. With 3 bases clipped from V and 7 bases from J, the junction kept 21 bases outside the gene matches. Germline V gene data show CDR1 as DFQATT and CDR2 as SNEGSKA (reference sequence). The CDR3 spells CSARRGGLSGRASGEQYF. The CDR3 nucleotides read TGCAGTGCTAGGCGGGGTGGCTTGAGCGGGAGGGCCTCGGGTGAGCAGTACTTC.